This TCR beta chain was profiled in a study of control samples from healthy donors and cancer patients. This CDR3 is built from 13 residues. The V end lost 1 base, the J end lost 4 bases, and 7 bases lay between the germline ends. Measured with immunoSEQ multiplex PCR; TCRdb has only the in-frame clones, and not every one. The repertoire consists of about 120,000 clones, with about 90% occurring once and the leading ten covering 40%. The chain has TRBV12-3 or TRBV12-4 and TRBJ2-5; D is uncertain. Sequenced material: blood. This clonotype originated in a man aged 45-65 years in good health. The CDR3 protein is CASSLGLAETQYF. The CDR3 nucleotides read TGTGCCAGCAGTTTAGGGTTAGCAGAGACCCAGTACTTC.